This entry lists 2 T cell receptor beta chains sequenced from one sample in a study of post-analysis software for immune sequencing data. General study points: Compared with controls, patients had more of roughly five TRBV segments, including TRBV5-6, TRBV5-1 and TRBV20-1.

Unique molecular identifiers tagged the TCR beta cDNA libraries. TCRdb redid the calling of the PCR reads with MiXCR, one entry per CDR3 protein. This table has about 570,000 distinct CDR3 sequences, roughly 34% appearing once. No antigen has been assigned to these receptors. The sample consisted of blood. The receptors were gathered from a girl between 2 and 17 years old with multiple sclerosis.

The chain combines TRBV20-1 with TRBJ2-3; 12 nucleotides line up with TRBD2. V lost 4 bases and J lost 1; bases outside the gene matches: 3. The CDR3 runs 15 residues. Per the germline V gene, CDR1 is DFQATT and CDR2 is SNEGSKA (reference sequence). CDR3 DNA: TGCAGTGCTACGCTAGCGGGGGGGCGCACAGATACGCAGTATTTT. Translation gives CSATLAGGRTDTQYF.

The rearrangement uses TRBV15 and TRBJ2-5; D remains ambiguous. The length of the CDR3 is 14 residues. CDR1 and CDR2 (germline): LNHNV, YYDKDF (reference sequence). The V end was cut by 1 base, the J end by 5 bases, with 11 bases between. In nucleotides, the CDR3 is TGTGCCACCAGCAGAGGTGGCGGAAGTGAGACCCAGTACTTC. Protein: CATSRGGGSETQYF.